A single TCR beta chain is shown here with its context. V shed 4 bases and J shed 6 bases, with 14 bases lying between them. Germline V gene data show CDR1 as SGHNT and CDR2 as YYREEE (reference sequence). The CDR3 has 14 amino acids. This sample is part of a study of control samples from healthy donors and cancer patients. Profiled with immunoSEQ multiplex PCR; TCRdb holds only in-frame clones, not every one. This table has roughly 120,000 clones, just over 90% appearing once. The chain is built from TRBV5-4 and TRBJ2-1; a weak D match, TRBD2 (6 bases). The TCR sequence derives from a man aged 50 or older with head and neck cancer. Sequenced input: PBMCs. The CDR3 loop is CASSARRGTNEQFF. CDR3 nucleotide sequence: TGTGCCAGCAGCGCCCGGAGGGGAACCAATGAGCAGTTCTTC.